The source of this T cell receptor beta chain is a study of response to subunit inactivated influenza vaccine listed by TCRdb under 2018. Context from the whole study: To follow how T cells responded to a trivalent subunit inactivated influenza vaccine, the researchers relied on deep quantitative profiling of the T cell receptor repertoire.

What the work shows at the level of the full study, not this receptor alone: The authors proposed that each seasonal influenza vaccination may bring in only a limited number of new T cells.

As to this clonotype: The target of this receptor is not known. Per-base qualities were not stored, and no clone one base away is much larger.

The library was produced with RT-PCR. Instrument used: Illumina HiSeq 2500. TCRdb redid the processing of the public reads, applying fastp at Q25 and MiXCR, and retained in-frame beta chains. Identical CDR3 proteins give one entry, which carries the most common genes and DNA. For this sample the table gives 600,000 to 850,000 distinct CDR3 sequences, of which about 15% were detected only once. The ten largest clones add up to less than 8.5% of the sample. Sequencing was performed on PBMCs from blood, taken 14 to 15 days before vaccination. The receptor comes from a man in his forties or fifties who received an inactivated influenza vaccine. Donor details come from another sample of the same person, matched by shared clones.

The CDR3 here reads CSVVVGLSYNEQFF. The base sequence is TGCAGCGTTGTTGTGGGGTTATCCTACAATGAGCAGTTCTTC. The chain joins TRBV29-1 to TRBJ2-1; the D gene is unclear. The CDR3 holds 14 amino acids from the cysteine to the phenylalanine. Of the read, only the CDR3 DNA is kept; its 42 bases are in frame from base 1. The germline V gene provides CDR1 SQVTM and CDR2 ANQGSEA. V gives up 4 bases and J gives up 1 base, and the segment between their germline ends measures 11 bases.